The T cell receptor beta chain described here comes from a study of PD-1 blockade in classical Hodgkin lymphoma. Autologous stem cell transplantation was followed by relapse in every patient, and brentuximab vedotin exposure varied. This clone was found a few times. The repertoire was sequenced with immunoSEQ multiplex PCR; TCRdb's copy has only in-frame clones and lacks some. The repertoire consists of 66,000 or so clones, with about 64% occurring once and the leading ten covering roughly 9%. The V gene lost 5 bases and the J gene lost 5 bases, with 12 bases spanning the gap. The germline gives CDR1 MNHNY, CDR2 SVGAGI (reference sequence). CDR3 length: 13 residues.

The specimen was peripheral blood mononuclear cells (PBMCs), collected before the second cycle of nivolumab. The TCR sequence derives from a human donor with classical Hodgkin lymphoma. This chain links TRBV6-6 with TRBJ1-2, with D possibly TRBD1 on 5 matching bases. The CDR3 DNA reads TGTGCCAGCAGTCGCGACAGCTCTTATGGCTACACCTTC. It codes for CASSRDSSYGYTF.